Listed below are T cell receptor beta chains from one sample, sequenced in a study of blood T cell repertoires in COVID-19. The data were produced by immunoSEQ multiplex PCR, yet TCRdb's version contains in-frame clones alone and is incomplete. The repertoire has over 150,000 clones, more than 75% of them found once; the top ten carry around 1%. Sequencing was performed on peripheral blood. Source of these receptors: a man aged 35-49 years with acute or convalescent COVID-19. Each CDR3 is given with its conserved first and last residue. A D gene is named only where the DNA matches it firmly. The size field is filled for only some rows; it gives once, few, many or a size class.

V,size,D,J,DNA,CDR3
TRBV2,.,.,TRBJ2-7,TGTGCCAGCAGGGAGCTTGAAAGGCCCTCCCCCTACTACGAGCAGTACTTC,CASRELERPSPYYEQYF
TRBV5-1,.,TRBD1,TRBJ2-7,TGCGCCAGCAGCTTACAGGGGACGTACGAGCAGTACTTC,CASSLQGTYEQYF
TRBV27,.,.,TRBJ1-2,TGTGCCAGCAGCTTAACGGGGACATTCCCATTGGGCTACACCTTC,CASSLTGTFPLGYTF
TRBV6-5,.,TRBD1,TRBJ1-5,TGTGCCAGCAGAACGGACAGGGGAGTTGGACAGCCCCAGCATTTT,CASRTDRGVGQPQHF
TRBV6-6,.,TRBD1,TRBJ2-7,TGTGCCAGCAGTACCGGGACAGAGGCCAACGAGCAGTACTTC,CASSTGTEANEQYF
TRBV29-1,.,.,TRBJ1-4,TGCAGCGCGAGGGGATCAGGGGAAAAACTGTTTTTT,CSARGSGEKLFF
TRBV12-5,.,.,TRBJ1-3,TGTGCTAGTGGTTTCAACCTAATTGGAAACACCATATATTTT,CASGFNLIGNTIYF
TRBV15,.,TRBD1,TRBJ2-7,TGTGCCACCAGCAGAACGACAGGGGGCCACTACGAGCAGTACTTC,CATSRTTGGHYEQYF
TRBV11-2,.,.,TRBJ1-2,TGTGCCAGCCGCCCGCGGCAGCCCCTATTGGATGGCTACACCTTC,CASRPRQPLLDGYTF
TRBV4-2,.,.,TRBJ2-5,TGTGCCAGCAGCCAAGATGCCCGGACTGGGGAGACCCAGTACTTC,CASSQDARTGETQYF
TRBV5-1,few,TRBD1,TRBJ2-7,TGCGCCAGCAGCTTGATTCCCGGGACAGGAGCCTACGAGCAGTACTTC,CASSLIPGTGAYEQYF
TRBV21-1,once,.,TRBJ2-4,TGTGCCAGCAGCAGAAGACAGGGCCTAACCAAAAACATTCAGTACTTC,CASSRRQGLTKNIQYF
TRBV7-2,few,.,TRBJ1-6,TGTGCCAGCAGCTCCCGCGGGCCTTCCTATAATTCACCCCTCCACTTT,CASSSRGPSYNSPLHF
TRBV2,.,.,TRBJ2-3,TGTGCCAGCAGTAACACAGCAGATACGCAGTATTTT,CASSNTADTQYF
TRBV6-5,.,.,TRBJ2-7,TGTGCCAGCAAATCCCCAGGGGCCAGCGAGCAGTACTTC,CASKSPGASEQYF
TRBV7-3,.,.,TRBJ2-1,TGTGCCAGCAGCCCCTCTCGGACTAACAATGAGCAGTTCTTC,CASSPSRTNNEQFF
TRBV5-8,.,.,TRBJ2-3,TGTGCCAGCGCGGGCCCGGGGATAGAAAACACAGATACGCAGTATTTT,CASAGPGIENTDTQYF
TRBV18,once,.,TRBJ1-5,TGTGCCAGCTCACTGGGGGAGGTGGAGCCCCAGCATTTT,CASSLGEVEPQHF
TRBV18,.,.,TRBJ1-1,TGTGCCAGCTCAAACGGGGAGAACACTGAAGCTTTCTTT,CASSNGENTEAFF
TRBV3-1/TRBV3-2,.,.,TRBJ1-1,TGTGCCAGCAGCCAAGGAGGGGGGGTTTCTGAAGCTTTCTTT,CASSQGGGVSEAFF
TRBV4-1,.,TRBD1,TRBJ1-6,TGCGCCAGCAGCCCGAGATTGTCGGGACAGGGTCGACCACCCCTCCACTTT,CASSPRLSGQGRPPLHF
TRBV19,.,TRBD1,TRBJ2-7,TGTGCCAGCCGGACAGGGGGCCACGAGCAGTACTTC,CASRTGGHEQYF
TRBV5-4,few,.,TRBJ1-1,TGTGCCAGCAGCTTACGGGGGAGGGACACTGAAGCTTTCTTT,CASSLRGRDTEAFF
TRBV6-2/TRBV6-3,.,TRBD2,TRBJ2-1,TGTGCCAGCAGTTACTCCGATGAAGCGGGATACTACAATGAGCAGTTCTTC,CASSYSDEAGYYNEQFF
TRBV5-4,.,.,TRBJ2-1,TGTGCCAGCAGCGCGGGGGCGAGTAATGAGCAGTTCTTC,CASSAGASNEQFF
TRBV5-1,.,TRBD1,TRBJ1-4,TGCGCCAGCAGCTTGGCCGGGACAGATAATGAAAAACTGTTTTTT,CASSLAGTDNEKLFF
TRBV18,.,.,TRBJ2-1,TGTGCCAGCTCACCACCGGGGACTCCTTCGAATGAGCAGTTCTTC,CASSPPGTPSNEQFF
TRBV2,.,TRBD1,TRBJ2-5,TGTGCCAGCATGCGAGGGGGCGGTGAGACCCAGTACTTC,CASMRGGGETQYF
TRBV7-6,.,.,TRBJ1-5,TGTGCCAGCAGCCGCGGTGGATGTGGCAATCAGCCCCAGCATTTT,CASSRGGCGNQPQHF
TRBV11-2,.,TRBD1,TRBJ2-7,TGTGCCAGCAGCCCGGGACAGGGGGGCACCTACGAGCAGTACTTC,CASSPGQGGTYEQYF
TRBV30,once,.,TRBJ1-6,TGTGCCTGGAGTGTACGTGGGAGCTCCTATAATTCACCCCTCCACTTT,CAWSVRGSSYNSPLHF
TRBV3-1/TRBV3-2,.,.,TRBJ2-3,TGTGCCAGCAGCCAAGACGGTAGCGGCACGCAGTATTTT,CASSQDGSGTQYF
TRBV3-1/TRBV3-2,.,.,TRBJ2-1,TGTGCCAGCAGCCAACGCGGGAATGAGCAGTTCTTC,CASSQRGNEQFF
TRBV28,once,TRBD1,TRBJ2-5,TGTGCCAGCAGTTTGGGGGGCAGGGGGCGACCGGAGACCCAGTACTTC,CASSLGGRGRPETQYF
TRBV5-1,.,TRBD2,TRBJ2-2,TGCGCCAGCAGCCTGGCGGGGGGCAACACCGGGGAGCTGTTTTTT,CASSLAGGNTGELFF
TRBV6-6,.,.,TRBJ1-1,TGTGCCAGCAGCAACACAGGGATCACTGAAGCTTTCTTT,CASSNTGITEAFF
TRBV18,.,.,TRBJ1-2,TGTGCCAGCTCACCACCCGGACAATTCCCGAGTGGCTACACCTTC,CASSPPGQFPSGYTF
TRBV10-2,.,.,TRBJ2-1,TGCGCCAGCAGTGAGGCAGTCCCCTTCTACAATGAGCAGTTCTTC,CASSEAVPFYNEQFF
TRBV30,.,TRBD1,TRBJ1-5,TGTGCCTGGAGCTCCCCATCGGGACAGTATCAGCCCCAGCATTTT,CAWSSPSGQYQPQHF